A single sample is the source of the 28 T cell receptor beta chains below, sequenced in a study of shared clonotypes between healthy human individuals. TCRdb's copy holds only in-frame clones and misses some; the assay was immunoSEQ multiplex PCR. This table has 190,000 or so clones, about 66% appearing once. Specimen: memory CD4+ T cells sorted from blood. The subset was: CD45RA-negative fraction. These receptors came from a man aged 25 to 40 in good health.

The CDR3: CASSFDANGEQYF. CDR3 nucleotides: TGCGCCAGCAGCTTCGATGCCAACGGCGAGCAGTACTTC. The V and J genes are TRBV5-1 and TRBJ2-7, with no clear D. Trimming shortened V by 2 bases and J by 6 bases, and 12 bases separated the two germline ends. CDR1 is SGHRS and CDR2 is YFSETQ in the germline V gene. This CDR3 has 13 amino acids.

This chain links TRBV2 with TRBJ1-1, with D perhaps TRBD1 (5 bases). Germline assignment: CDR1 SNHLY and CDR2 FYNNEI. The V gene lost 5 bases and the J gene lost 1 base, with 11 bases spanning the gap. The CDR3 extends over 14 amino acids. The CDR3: CASSPGTKNTEAFF. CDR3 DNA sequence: TGTGCCAGCAGTCCCGGGACCAAGAACACTGAAGCTTTCTTT.

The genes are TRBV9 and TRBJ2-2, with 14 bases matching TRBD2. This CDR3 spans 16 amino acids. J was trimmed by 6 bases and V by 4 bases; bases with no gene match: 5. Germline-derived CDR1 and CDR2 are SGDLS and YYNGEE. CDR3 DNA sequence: TGTGCCAGCAGCTCGGGACTAGCGGGAGCGGCCGGGGAGCTGTTTTTT. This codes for CASSSGLAGAAGELFF.

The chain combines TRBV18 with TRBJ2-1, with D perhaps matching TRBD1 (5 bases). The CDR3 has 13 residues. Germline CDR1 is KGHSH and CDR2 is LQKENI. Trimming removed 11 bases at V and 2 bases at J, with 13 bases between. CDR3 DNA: TGTGCCGGCGTCGGCAGGGCCTACAATGAGCAGTTCTTC. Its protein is CAGVGRAYNEQFF.

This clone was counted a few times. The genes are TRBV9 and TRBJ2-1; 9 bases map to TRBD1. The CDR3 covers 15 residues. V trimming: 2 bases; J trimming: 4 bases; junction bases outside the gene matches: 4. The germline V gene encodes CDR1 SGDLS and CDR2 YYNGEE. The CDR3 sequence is CASSVRQGVYNEQFF. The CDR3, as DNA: TGTGCCAGCAGCGTTAGACAGGGGGTGTACAATGAGCAGTTCTTC.

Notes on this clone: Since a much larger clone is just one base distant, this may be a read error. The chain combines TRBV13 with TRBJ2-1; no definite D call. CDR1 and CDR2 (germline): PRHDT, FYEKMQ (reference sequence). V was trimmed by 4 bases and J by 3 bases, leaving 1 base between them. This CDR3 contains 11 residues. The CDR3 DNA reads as TGTGCCAGCAGCTACTACAATGAGCAGTTCTTC. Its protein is CASSYYNEQFF.

The CDR3: CASSLAVNQPQHF. The CDR3 DNA sequence: TGTGCCAGCAGCTTAGCTGTTAATCAGCCCCAGCATTTT. The rearrangement joins TRBV7-2 to TRBJ1-5; D gene unclear. The CDR3 runs 13 residues. V shed 0 bases and J shed 4 bases, with 4 bases lying between them. The germline V gene has CDR1 SGHTA and CDR2 FQGNSA.

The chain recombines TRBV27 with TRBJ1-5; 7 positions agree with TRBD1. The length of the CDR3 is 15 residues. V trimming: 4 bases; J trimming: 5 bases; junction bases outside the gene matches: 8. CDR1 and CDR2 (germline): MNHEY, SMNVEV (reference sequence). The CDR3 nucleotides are TGTGCCAGCAGTTCCCAACAGGGGCCTTATCAGCCCCAGCATTTT. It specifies CASSSQQGPYQPQHF.

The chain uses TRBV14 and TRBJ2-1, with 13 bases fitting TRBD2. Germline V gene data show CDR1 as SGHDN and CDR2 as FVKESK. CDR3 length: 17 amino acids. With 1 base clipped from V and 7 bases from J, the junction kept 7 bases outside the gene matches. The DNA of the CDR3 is TGTGCCAGCAGCCAAGGCCAACTAGCGGGAGGGCATAATGAGCAGTTCTTC. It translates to CASSQGQLAGGHNEQFF.

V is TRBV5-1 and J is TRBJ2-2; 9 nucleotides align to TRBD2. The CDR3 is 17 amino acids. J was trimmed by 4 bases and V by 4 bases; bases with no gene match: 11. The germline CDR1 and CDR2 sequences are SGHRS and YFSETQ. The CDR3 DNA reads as TGCGCCAGCAGCCTAATAGGCGGGAGGGCTGGCACCGGGGAGCTGTTTTTT. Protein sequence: CASSLIGGRAGTGELFF. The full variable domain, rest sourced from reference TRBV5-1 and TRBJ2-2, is KAGVTQTPRYLIKTRGQQVTLSCSPISGHRSVSWYQQTPGQGLQFLFEYFSETQRNKGNFPGRFSGRQFSNSRSEMNVSTLELGDSALYLCASSLIGGRAGTGELFFGEGSRLTVL.

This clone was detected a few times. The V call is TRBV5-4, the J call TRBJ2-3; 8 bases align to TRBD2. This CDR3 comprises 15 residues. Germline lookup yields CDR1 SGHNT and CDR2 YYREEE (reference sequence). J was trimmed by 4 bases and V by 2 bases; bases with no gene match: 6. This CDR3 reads CASSLGTRVADTQYF. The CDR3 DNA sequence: TGTGCCAGCAGCTTAGGGACTAGGGTGGCAGATACGCAGTATTTT.

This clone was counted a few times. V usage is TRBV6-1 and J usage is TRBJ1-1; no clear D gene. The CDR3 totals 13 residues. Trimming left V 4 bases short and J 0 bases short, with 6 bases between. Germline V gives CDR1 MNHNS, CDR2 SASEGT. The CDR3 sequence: CASSGRLNTEAFF. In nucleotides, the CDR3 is TGTGCCAGCAGTGGGCGGCTGAACACTGAAGCTTTCTTT.

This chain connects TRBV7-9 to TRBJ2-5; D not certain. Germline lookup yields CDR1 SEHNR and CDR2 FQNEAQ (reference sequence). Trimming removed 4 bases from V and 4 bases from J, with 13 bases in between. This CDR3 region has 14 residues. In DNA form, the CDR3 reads TGTGCCAGCAGCTCCCGAGCATCCCGAGAGACCCAGTACTTC. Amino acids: CASSSRASRETQYF.

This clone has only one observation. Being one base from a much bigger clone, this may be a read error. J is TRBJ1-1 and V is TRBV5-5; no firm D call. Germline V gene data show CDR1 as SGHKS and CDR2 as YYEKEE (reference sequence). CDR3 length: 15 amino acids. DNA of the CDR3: TGTGCCAGCAGCGCCGCCGGGTATCTACGCGGTGAAGTTTTCTTT. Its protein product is CASSAAGYLRGEVFF.

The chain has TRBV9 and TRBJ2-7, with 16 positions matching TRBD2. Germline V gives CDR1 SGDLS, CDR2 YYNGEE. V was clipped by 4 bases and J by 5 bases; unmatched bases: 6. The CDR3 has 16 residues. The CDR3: CASSPGLAGGPNEQYF. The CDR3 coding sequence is TGTGCCAGCAGCCCGGGACTAGCGGGAGGGCCGAACGAGCAGTACTTC. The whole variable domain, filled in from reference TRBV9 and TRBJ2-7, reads DSGVTQTPKHLITATGQRVTLRCSPRSGDLSVYWYQQSLDQGLQFLIQYYNGEERAKGNILERFSAQQFPDLHSELNLSSLELGDSALYFCASSPGLAGGPNEQYFGPGTRLTVT.

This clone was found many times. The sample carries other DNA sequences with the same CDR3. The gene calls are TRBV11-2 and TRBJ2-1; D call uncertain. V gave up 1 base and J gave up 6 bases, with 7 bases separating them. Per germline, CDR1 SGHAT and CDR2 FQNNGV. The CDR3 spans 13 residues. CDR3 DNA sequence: TGTGCCAGCAGCTTAGCGCGGCTCAATGAGCAGTTCTTC. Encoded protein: CASSLARLNEQFF.

The CDR3 DNA reads TGTGCCACCAGCAGAATAGGGGGTGAAGCTTTCTTT. Amino acid sequence: CATSRIGGEAFF. The chain joins TRBV15 to TRBJ1-1; perhaps TRBD1 as D (6 bases). The CDR3 sequence is 12 residues long. Between the trimmed V and J ends, which lost 2 bases and 7 bases, there was a span of 8 bases. The germline V gene encodes CDR1 LNHNV and CDR2 YYDKDF (reference sequence). Using reference TRBV15 and TRBJ1-1 for the parts outside the CDR3, the full variable domain is DAMVIQNPRYQVTQFGKPVTLSCSQTLNHNVMYWYQQKSSQAPKLLFHYYDKDFNNEADTPDNFQSRRPNTSFCFLDIRSPGLGDTAMYLCATSRIGGEAFFGQGTRLTVV.

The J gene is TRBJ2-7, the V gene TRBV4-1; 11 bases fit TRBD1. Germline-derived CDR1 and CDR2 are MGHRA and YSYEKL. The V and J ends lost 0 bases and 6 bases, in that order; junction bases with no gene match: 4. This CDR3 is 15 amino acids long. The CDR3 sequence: CASSQDGTGGGEQYF. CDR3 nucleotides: TGCGCCAGCAGCCAAGATGGGACAGGGGGAGGCGAGCAGTACTTC.

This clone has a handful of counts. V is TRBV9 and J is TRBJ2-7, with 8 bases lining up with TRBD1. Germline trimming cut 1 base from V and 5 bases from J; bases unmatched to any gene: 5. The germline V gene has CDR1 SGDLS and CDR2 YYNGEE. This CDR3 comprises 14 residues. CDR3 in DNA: TGTGCCAGCAGCGTATCCGACAGGGGCCACGAGCAGTACTTC. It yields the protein CASSVSDRGHEQYF.

CDR3 in DNA: TGTGCCAGCGGTTCTATGGCAGCTAACTATGGCTACACCTTC. Translation gives CASGSMAANYGYTF. The chain uses TRBV28 and TRBJ1-2; no firm D call. The V gene's germline CDR1 is MDHEN and CDR2 SYDVKM. V dropped 8 bases and J dropped 0 bases, with 13 bases sitting between them. CDR3 length: 14 residues.

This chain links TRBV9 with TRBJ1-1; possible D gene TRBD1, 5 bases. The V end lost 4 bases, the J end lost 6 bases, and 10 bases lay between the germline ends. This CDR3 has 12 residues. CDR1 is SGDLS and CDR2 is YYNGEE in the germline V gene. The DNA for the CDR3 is TGTGCCAGCAGCAATTCCAGGGCTGAAGCTTTCTTT. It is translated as CASSNSRAEAFF.

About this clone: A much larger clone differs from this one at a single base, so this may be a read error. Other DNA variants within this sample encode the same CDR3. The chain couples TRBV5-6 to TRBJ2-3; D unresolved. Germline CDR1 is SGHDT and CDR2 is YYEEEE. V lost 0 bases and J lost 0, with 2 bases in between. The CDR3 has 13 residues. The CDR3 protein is CASSLGSTDTQYF. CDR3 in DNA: TGTGCCAGCAGCTTGGGCAGCACAGATACGCAGTATTTT. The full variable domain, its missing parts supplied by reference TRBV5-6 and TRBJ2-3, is DAGVTQSPTHLIKTRGQQVTLRCSPKSGHDTVSWYQQALGQGPQFIFQYYEEEERQRGNFPDRFSGHQFPNYSSELNVNALLLGDSALYLCASSLGSTDTQYFGPGTRLTVL.

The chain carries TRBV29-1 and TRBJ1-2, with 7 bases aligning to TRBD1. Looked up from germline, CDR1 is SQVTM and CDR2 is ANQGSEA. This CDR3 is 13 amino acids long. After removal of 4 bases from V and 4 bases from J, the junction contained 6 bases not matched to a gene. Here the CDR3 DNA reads TGCAGCGTTGTCGTGACAGGGATCTATGGCTACACCTTC. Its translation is CSVVVTGIYGYTF.

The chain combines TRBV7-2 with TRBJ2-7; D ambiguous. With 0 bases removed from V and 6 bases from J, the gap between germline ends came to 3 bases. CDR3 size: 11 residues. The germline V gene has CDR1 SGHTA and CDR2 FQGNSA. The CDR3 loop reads CASSLAVEQYF. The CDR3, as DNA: TGTGCCAGCAGCTTAGCGGTCGAGCAGTACTTC.

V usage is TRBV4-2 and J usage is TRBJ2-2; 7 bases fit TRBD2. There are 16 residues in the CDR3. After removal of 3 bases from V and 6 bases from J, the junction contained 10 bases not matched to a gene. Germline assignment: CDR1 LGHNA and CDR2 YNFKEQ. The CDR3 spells CASSQRGAGEPGELFF. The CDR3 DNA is TGTGCCAGCAGCCAGCGAGGCGCGGGAGAACCCGGGGAGCTGTTTTTT.

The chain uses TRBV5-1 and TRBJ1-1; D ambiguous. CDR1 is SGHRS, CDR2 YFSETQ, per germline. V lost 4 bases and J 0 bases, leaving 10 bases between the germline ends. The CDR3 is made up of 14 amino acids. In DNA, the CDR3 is TGCGCCAGCAGCAGTGACGGAATGAACACTGAAGCTTTCTTT. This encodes CASSSDGMNTEAFF.

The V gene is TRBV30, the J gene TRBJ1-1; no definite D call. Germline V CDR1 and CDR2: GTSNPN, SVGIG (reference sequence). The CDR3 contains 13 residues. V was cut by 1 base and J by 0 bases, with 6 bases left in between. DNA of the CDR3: TGTGCCTGGAGTGGCGGGATGAACACTGAAGCTTTCTTT. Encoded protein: CAWSGGMNTEAFF.

The CDR3 sequence: CASSISGRETQYF. The CDR3 region has the DNA TGTGCCAGCAGCATTAGCGGGCGGGAGACCCAGTACTTC. The chain links TRBV11-2 to TRBJ2-5, with TRBD2 matching 7 bases. Germline trimming cut 5 bases from V and 5 bases from J; bases unmatched to any gene: 5. This CDR3 has 13 residues. CDR1 and CDR2 (germline): SGHAT, FQNNGV.